This T cell receptor beta chain is from a study of cytomegalovirus exposure and HLA in healthy donors. Overall study results and limits: Relative to the roughly 690-donor mean, N-insertions were reportedly fewer in an Asian-associated ancestry cluster in a later analysis.

Vbeta (60) and Jbeta (13) primers were used in the PCR. This table comes from immunoSEQ multiplex PCR, and its TCRdb copy is limited to in-frame clones, with some not included. This sample carries 200,000 to 250,000 clones, 75% of them seen once, and the ten largest clones take about 1.9%. Note on this clone: No antigen is known for it.

V gave up 6 bases and J gave up 2 bases; unmatched junction bases: 18. The CDR3 loop spans 19 amino acids. The germline V gene encodes CDR1 SQVTM and CDR2 ANQGSEA. The sequencing sample was made of PBMCs. The chain has TRBV29-1 and TRBJ2-7, with 14 bases matching TRBD2. The sequence was obtained from a woman between 25 and 40 years old in good health and CMV-seronegative. CDR3 protein: CSVPALGTSGSRGAYEQYF. CDR3 nucleotides: TGCAGCGTCCCCGCTCTAGGGACTAGCGGGAGTAGGGGGGCCTACGAGCAGTACTTC.